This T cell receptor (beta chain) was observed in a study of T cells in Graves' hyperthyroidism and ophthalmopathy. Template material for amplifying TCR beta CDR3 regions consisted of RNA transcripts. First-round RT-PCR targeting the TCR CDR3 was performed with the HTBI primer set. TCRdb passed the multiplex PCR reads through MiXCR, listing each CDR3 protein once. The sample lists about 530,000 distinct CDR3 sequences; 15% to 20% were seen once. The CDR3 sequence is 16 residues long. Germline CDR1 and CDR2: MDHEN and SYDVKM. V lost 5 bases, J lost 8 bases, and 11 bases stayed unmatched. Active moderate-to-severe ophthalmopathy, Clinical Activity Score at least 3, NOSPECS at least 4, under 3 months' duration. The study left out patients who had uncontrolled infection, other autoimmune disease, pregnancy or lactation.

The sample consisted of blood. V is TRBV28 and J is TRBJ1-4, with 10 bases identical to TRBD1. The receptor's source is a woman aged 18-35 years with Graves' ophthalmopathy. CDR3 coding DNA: TGTGCCAGCAGTCGGGACAGGGGTTGGAGGAAGGAAAAACTGTTTTTT. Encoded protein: CASSRDRGWRKEKLFF.